This TCR beta chain derives from a study of blood T cell repertoires in COVID-19. Ages ranged from about 18 to 89 years, with residence in under 25 US areas. Which cohort a participant joined came from the clinical history participants gave. How the authors handled the data: Amplification from reference gene primers served as the basis for estimated nucleated cell counts. The table came from immunoSEQ multiplex PCR; TCRdb's copy has only in-frame clones and leaves some out. The V and J calls and clone size are taken from that table; D and trimming were inferred from the DNA. The sample includes 400,000 to 550,000 clones, about 85% of them seen just once. This CDR3 is built from 14 residues. The V end was cut by 8 bases, the J end by 0 bases, with 11 bases between. CDR1 is SGHTS and CDR2 is YDEGEE in the germline V gene.

The sequencing sample was made of PBMCs or T cells enriched from blood (not recorded which). This rearrangement joins TRBV5-8 to TRBJ2-2; possible D gene TRBD1, 7 bases. The sequence was collected from a young woman with acute COVID-19. The CDR3 spells CARGGGANTGELFF. The CDR3 nucleotides read TGTGCCAGAGGAGGGGGCGCGAACACCGGGGAGCTGTTTTTT.